This entry lists 11 T cell receptor beta chains sequenced from one sample in a study of cytomegalovirus exposure and HLA in healthy donors. PCR used 60 Vbeta primers and 13 Jbeta primers. The assay was immunoSEQ multiplex PCR, and TCRdb's table has in-frame clones only and misses some. The table has approximately 100,000 clones, 75% to 85% seen once. The material sequenced was PBMCs. The receptors originated from a woman aged 18-29 years in good health and CMV-seronegative.

This chain links TRBV19 with TRBJ2-3; TRBD1 matches 8 bases. Germline V CDR1 and CDR2: LNHDA, SQIVND (reference sequence). The CDR3 runs to 18 residues. The ends lost 2 bases at V and 0 bases at J; junction bases unmatched: 10. CDR3 in DNA: TGTGCCAGTAGTATAAGAACCCCCCGGACAGGGAGCACAGATACGCAGTATTTT. Protein: CASSIRTPRTGSTDTQYF.

The CDR3 is CASSMSTDNEQFF. The CDR3 nucleotides read TGCGCCAGCAGCATGTCGACTGACAATGAGCAGTTCTTC. The V call is TRBV5-1, the J call TRBJ2-1; D is uncertain. The CDR3 spans 13 residues. Germline assignment: CDR1 SGHRS and CDR2 YFSETQ. V was cut by 4 bases and J by 5 bases, with 10 bases left in between.

V gene TRBV19 combines with J gene TRBJ1-1; TRBD1 might be the D (6 bases). The CDR3 consists of 13 residues. Deletions cut 2 bases from V and 4 bases from J, with 8 bases between. Per germline, CDR1 LNHDA and CDR2 SQIVND (reference sequence). Here the CDR3 DNA reads TGTGCCAGTAGTATAATAGGGGGCACTGAAGCTTTCTTT. It encodes CASSIIGGTEAFF.

Only a few counts were recorded for this clone. V usage is TRBV2 and J usage is TRBJ1-6; perhaps TRBD1 as D (5 bases). V was cut by 6 bases and J by 5 bases, with 14 bases left in between. CDR1 is SNHLY and CDR2 is FYNNEI in the germline V gene. The CDR3 runs to 15 residues. The CDR3 bases are TGTGCCAGCAGGCCCCAGGGCGAAAATAATTCACCCCTCCACTTT. Amino acids: CASRPQGENNSPLHF.

The chain carries TRBV30 and TRBJ2-7; TRBD2 matches 12 bases. Trimming cost V 4 bases and J 2 bases; bases outside gene matches: 3. This CDR3 spans 14 amino acids. Looked up from germline, CDR1 is GTSNPN and CDR2 is SVGIG (reference sequence). The CDR3 sequence is CAWKLAGGTYEQYF. CDR3 DNA: TGTGCCTGGAAACTAGCGGGGGGAACCTACGAGCAGTACTTC. The full variable domain, completed using reference TRBV30 and TRBJ2-7, is SQTIHQWPATLVQPVGSPLSLECTVEGTSNPNLYWYRQAAGRGLQLLFYSVGIGQISSEVPQNLSASRPQDRQFILSSKKLLLSDSGFYLCAWKLAGGTYEQYFGPGTRLTVT.

About this clone itself: Other nucleotide sequences from this sample produce the same CDR3. The chain is built from TRBV27 and TRBJ2-7; D unresolved. V lost 4 bases and J lost 3, with 4 bases in between. The germline CDR1 and CDR2 sequences are MNHEY and SMNVEV (reference sequence). The CDR3 has 11 amino acids. For the CDR3, the DNA is TGTGCCAGCAGTTCCGGCTACGAGCAGTACTTC. This codes for CASSSGYEQYF.

This sequence joins TRBV18 and TRBJ1-1; 9 bases agree with TRBD1. The CDR3 has 16 residues. The V and J ends lost 3 bases and 6 bases, in that order; junction bases with no gene match: 11. CDR1 and CDR2 from the germline V gene are KGHSH and LQKENI. The chain's CDR3 is CASSPRLGTGSSEAFF. The CDR3 DNA reads TGTGCCAGCTCACCTAGGCTTGGGACAGGGTCATCTGAAGCTTTCTTT.

This clone was detected only once. V and J are TRBV19 and TRBJ2-6; maybe TRBD1 (6 bases). Deletions cut 5 bases from V and 2 bases from J, with 10 bases between. The CDR3 spans 15 residues. Germline assignment: CDR1 LNHDA and CDR2 SQIVND (reference sequence). CDR3 nucleotide sequence: TGTGCCAGTAGTGCTCAGGGGACTGGGGCCAACGTCCTGACTTTC. Amino acid sequence: CASSAQGTGANVLTF. The full variable domain, completed using reference TRBV19 and TRBJ2-6, is DGGITQSPKYLFRKEGQNVTLSCEQNLNHDAMYWYRQDPGQGLRLIYYSQIVNDFQKGDIAEGYSVSREKKESFPLTVTSAQKNPTAFYLCASSAQGTGANVLTFGAGSRLTVL.

To note about this clone: At one boundary the junction diverges from the germline segment, which might be a read error. V gene TRBV7-9 combines with J gene TRBJ2-1; D ambiguous. The CDR3 is 12 residues long. The V gene's germline CDR1 is SEHNR and CDR2 FQNEAQ (reference sequence). CDR3 DNA sequence: TGTTCCAGCAGAGCTAGGAACAATGAGCAGTTCTTC. Translated: CSSRARNNEQFF.

The chain combines TRBV7-9 with TRBJ1-5; 9 bases agree with TRBD1. This CDR3 is built from 14 residues. Germline V gene data show CDR1 as SEHNR and CDR2 as FQNEAQ (reference sequence). V dropped 5 bases and J dropped 6; count of bases not matched to a gene: 5. The CDR3 region is CASSPTGGVQPQHF. The CDR3, as DNA: TGTGCCAGCAGCCCTACAGGGGGCGTTCAGCCCCAGCATTTT.

The genes are TRBV7-3 and TRBJ2-2, with 14 bases identical to TRBD2. J gave up 4 bases and V 5 bases, and 15 bases lay outside the gene matches. Germline CDR1 SGHTA, CDR2 FQGTGA. The CDR3 loop spans 20 amino acids. CDR3 nucleotides: TGTGCCAGCAGCAGACTAGCGGGGGGGCCCTATCAGTTCGGCACCGGGGAGCTGTTTTTT. This codes for CASSRLAGGPYQFGTGELFF. The variable domain in full, completed from reference TRBV7-3 and TRBJ2-2, reads GAGVSQTPSNKVTEKGKYVELRCDPISGHTALYWYRQSLGQGPEFLIYFQGTGAADDSGLPNDRFFAVRPEGSVSTLKIQRTERGDSAVYLCASSRLAGGPYQFGTGELFFGEGSRLTVL.